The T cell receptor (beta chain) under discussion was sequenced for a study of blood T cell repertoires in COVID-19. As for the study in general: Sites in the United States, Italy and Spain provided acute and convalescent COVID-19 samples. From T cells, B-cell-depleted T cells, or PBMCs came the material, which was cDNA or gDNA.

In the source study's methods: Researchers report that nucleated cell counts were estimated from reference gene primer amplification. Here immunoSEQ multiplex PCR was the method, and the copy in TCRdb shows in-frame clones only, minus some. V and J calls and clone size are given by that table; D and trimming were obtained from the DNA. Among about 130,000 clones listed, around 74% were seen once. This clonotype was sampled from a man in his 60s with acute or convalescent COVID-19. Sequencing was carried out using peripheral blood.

As DNA, the CDR3 is TGTGCCAGCAGTTACACGGCAGGGGGTCAGCCCCAGCATTTT. Translating it yields CASSYTAGGQPQHF. This chain uses TRBV6-5 with TRBJ1-5; the match to TRBD1 covers 7 bases. Germline lookup yields CDR1 MNHEY and CDR2 SVGAGI. V was clipped by 2 bases and J by 6 bases; unmatched bases: 4. This CDR3 region has 14 residues.